The entry that follows covers one TCR beta chain sequence. Its target is not known. Data came from immunoSEQ multiplex PCR; TCRdb stores just in-frame clones and leaves some out. The sample records approximately 84,000 clones, about nine tenths being singletons. V lost 3 bases, J lost 3 bases, and 9 bases stayed unmatched. The CDR3 is 16 residues long. Germline CDR1 and CDR2: SGDLS and YYNGEE. This specimen comes from a study of T cell responses to AZD1222 COVID-19 vaccine. Study-wide points: The sample set comprised mostly white British donors with more females, and clonal diversity was possibly underestimated.

The chain recombines TRBV9 with TRBJ2-5, with 9 bases lining up with TRBD2. The receptor comes from an adult in good health. Material: peripheral blood, obtained on day 0 of AZD1222 vaccination. The CDR3 region has the DNA TGTGCCAGCAGCGCCAACCGAGCGGGGGGCAAAGAGACCCAGTACTTC. It codes for CASSANRAGGKETQYF.